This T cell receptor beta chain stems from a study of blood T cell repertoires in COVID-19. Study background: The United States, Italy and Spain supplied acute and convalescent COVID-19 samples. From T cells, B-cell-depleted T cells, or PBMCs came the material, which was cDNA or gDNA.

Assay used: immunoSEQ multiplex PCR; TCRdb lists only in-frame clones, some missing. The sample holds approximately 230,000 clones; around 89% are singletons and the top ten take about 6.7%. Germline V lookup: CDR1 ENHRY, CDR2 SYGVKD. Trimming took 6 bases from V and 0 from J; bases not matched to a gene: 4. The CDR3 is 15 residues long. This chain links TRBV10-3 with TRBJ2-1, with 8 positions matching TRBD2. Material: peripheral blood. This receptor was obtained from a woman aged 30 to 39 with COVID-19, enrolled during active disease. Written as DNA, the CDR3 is TGTGCCATCAGGAAGCGGGGGAGCTCCTACAATGAGCAGTTCTTC. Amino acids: CAIRKRGSSYNEQFF.